This is a list of T cell receptor beta chains from one sample in a study of human T cells and chemical hapten exposure. MiXCR was run by TCRdb on the RACE reads, yielding one entry per CDR3 protein. Of some 340,000 distinct CDR3 sequences listed, around 6.9% are singletons. Material: whole blood, obtained in connection with sensitization to the hapten diphenylcyclopropenone (DPC). These receptors all stem from a woman aged 18 to 35 with alopecia areata. Some clones in this sample may be carry-over from other donors' samples. CDR3s include the opening cysteine and the closing phenylalanine or tryptophan. The D gene is left open where the match is weak. Clone size is stated in some rows and not others, as once, few, many or a class when expanded.

NA	16	TRBD2	TRBV6-5	TRBJ2-7	TGTGCCAGCAGCCGCTTCGGGGGGGGATCCTCCTACGAGCAGTACTTC	CASSRFGGGSSYEQYF
NA	13	TRBD2	TRBV5-1	TRBJ2-3	TGCGCCAGCAGCTTGGAATCTAGCGGGGGGCAGTATTTT	CASSLESSGGQYF
many	16	NA	TRBV7-2	TRBJ1-2	TGTGCCAGCAGCTCTCATCCCGTTGGGGGGAGCGGGGGCTACACCTTC	CASSSHPVGGSGGYTF
few	17	NA	TRBV2	TRBJ2-6	TGTGCCAGCAGTGAAGCGCTTTATTTCTCTGGGGCCAACGTCCTGACTTTC	CASSEALYFSGANVLTF
NA	16	NA	TRBV6-2/TRBV6-3	TRBJ1-5	TGTGCCAGCAGACGGGGAACTTGGGGCGGCAATCAGCCCCAGCATTTT	CASRRGTWGGNQPQHF
few	15	NA	TRBV3-1	TRBJ2-3	TGTGCCAGCAGCCCGGGACTCTTTAGCACAGATACGCAGTATTTT	CASSPGLFSTDTQYF
many	17	NA	TRBV12-3/TRBV12-4	TRBJ2-7	TGTGCCAGCAGTTTAAAAGGTCTTGGAGGAGTAACCTACGAGCAGTACTTC	CASSLKGLGGVTYEQYF
NA	14	TRBD1	TRBV6-5	TRBJ1-1	TGTGCCAGCAGCATACAGGGGGAGAACACTGAAGCTTTCTTT	CASSIQGENTEAFF
many	11	NA	TRBV29-1	TRBJ2-3	TGCAGCGTCCTCAAAACAGATACGCAGTATTTT	CSVLKTDTQYF
NA	13	NA	TRBV5-4	TRBJ1-2	TGTGCCAGCAGCCGCCCCCAGGAGTACGGCTACACCTTC	CASSRPQEYGYTF
NA	15	NA	TRBV28	TRBJ1-2	TGTGCCAGCAGTTTAGGGGGCACTACGAACTATGGCTACACCTTC	CASSLGGTTNYGYTF
few	17	TRBD1	TRBV7-9	TRBJ1-1	TGTGCCAGCGGCCCAGGGGGGCAGGGGTGGAGTAGGGATGAAGCTTTCTTT	CASGPGGQGWSRDEAFF
NA	14	TRBD1	TRBV6-2/TRBV6-3	TRBJ1-6	TGTGCCAGCAGTTACGACAGGGGCAGGCCACCCCTCCACTTT	CASSYDRGRPPLHF
few	15	NA	TRBV13	TRBJ2-3	TGTGCCAGCAGCTCCCGACTGAAGTACACAGATACGCAGTATTTT	CASSSRLKYTDTQYF
few	15	NA	TRBV3-1	TRBJ1-4	TGTGCCAGCAGCCAAGACGGGGGATCAAATGAAAAACTGTTTTTT	CASSQDGGSNEKLFF
few	15	TRBD1	TRBV25-1	TRBJ1-2	TGTGCCAGCGTGGACAGGGGGCGGGTGGACTATGGCTACACCTTC	CASVDRGRVDYGYTF
NA	12	NA	TRBV24-1	TRBJ1-2	TGTGCCACCAGTGATTTAATAAGAGGCTACACCTTC	CATSDLIRGYTF
few	16	NA	TRBV27	TRBJ2-7	TGTGCCAGCAGTATGACAGGCGGAGGGAGGACCTACGAGCAGTACTTC	CASSMTGGGRTYEQYF
many	15	NA	TRBV5-6	TRBJ2-3	TGTGCCAGCAGCTCATCCTGGCGGCGCACAGATACGCAGTATTTT	CASSSSWRRTDTQYF
NA	13	TRBD1	TRBV12-3/TRBV12-4	TRBJ1-6	TGTGCCAGCACGGGACAGCTTAATTCACCCCTCCACTTT	CASTGQLNSPLHF
NA	16	NA	TRBV4-3	TRBJ2-1	TGCGCCAGCAGCCAAGTTGCCGAAAAAGCCTACAATGAGCAGTTCTTC	CASSQVAEKAYNEQFF
NA	14	TRBD1	TRBV9	TRBJ2-7	TGTGCCAGCAGCGTAGCGGGACAGAACTACGAGCAGTACTTC	CASSVAGQNYEQYF
NA	15	TRBD1	TRBV27	TRBJ1-1	TGTGCCAGCAGTTTCGGGAGACAGGGATACACTGAAGCTTTCTTT	CASSFGRQGYTEAFF
NA	15	TRBD1	TRBV12-3/TRBV12-4	TRBJ2-7	TGTGCCAGCAGTTTAAGCGCGACAGGGGGCTACGAGCAGTACTTC	CASSLSATGGYEQYF
few	12	NA	TRBV7-9	TRBJ1-5	TGTGCCAGCCGGCAGGCGGATCAGCCCCAGCATTTT	CASRQADQPQHF
many	13	TRBD1	TRBV2	TRBJ1-2	TGTGCCAGCAGTGAGGCAACAGGGGGTGGCTACACCTTC	CASSEATGGGYTF
few	15	NA	TRBV9	TRBJ1-4	TGTGCCAGCAGCGGATTGGGGCAGATTAATGAAAAACTGTTTTTT	CASSGLGQINEKLFF
many	14	NA	TRBV5-4	TRBJ2-6	TGTGCCAGCCATGCAGGCTCTGGGGCCAACGTCCTGACTTTC	CASHAGSGANVLTF
NA	12	NA	TRBV19	TRBJ1-4	TGTGCCAGTAGTATCCAGGACGAAAAACTGTTTTTT	CASSIQDEKLFF
many	13	NA	TRBV6-2/TRBV6-3	TRBJ2-3	TGTGCCAGCACCTACACTGCGGACTCTTCGCAGTATTTT	CASTYTADSSQYF
once	17	TRBD1	TRBV12-3/TRBV12-4	TRBJ1-4	TGTGCCAGCAAAGCCGGGACAGGGAGGGGGACTAATGAAAAACTGTTTTTT	CASKAGTGRGTNEKLFF
many	12	NA	TRBV3-1	TRBJ2-2	TGTGCCAGCAGCCAAGCTACCGGGGAGCTGTTTTTT	CASSQATGELFF
few	15	NA	TRBV7-9	TRBJ2-1	TGTGCCAGCAGCTTAGTCGCAGGGTCGGTCAATGAGCAGTTCTTC	CASSLVAGSVNEQFF
NA	12	NA	TRBV29-1	TRBJ2-3	TGCAGCGTAGAACCTAGCACAGATACGCAGTATTTT	CSVEPSTDTQYF
NA	16	TRBD1	TRBV4-2	TRBJ1-2	TGTGCCAGCAGCCAAGACGAGACAGGGGGTAACTATGGCTACACCTTC	CASSQDETGGNYGYTF
many	13	NA	TRBV28	TRBJ2-4	TGTGCCAGCAGTCCCGGGCCTCTCTTTATTCAGTACTTC	CASSPGPLFIQYF
NA	15	TRBD1	TRBV6-2/TRBV6-3	TRBJ1-6	TGTGCCAGCACCCACCCGGGACAGGGCAGCTCACCCCTCCACTTT	CASTHPGQGSSPLHF
few	15	TRBD1	TRBV2	TRBJ2-3	TGTGCCAGCAGTGCGGACAGGCAAATATTAGATACGCAGTATTTT	CASSADRQILDTQYF
few	16	NA	TRBV4-2	TRBJ1-4	TGTGCCAGCAGCCAAGGGCAGAGGCCACGGGATGAAAAACTGTTTTTT	CASSQGQRPRDEKLFF
many	14	NA	TRBV28	TRBJ2-7	TGTGCCAGCAGTTCACCCTCCAGGGGATACGAGCAGTACTTC	CASSSPSRGYEQYF
few	16	NA	TRBV7-2	TRBJ1-5	TGTGCCAGCAGCCTCAACAGGGCGGTGGGCAATCAGCCCCAGCATTTT	CASSLNRAVGNQPQHF
NA	13	NA	TRBV6-4	TRBJ1-6	TGTGCCAGCAGCCAGGGGTTCGAATCACCCCTCCACTTT	CASSQGFESPLHF
NA	16	TRBD1	TRBV20-1	TRBJ1-5	TGCAGTGCTAGAGACCCGGACAGGCTGCCCCATCAGCCCCAGCATTTT	CSARDPDRLPHQPQHF
few	10	NA	TRBV28	TRBJ2-3	TGTGCCAGCAGTTTCGGGTCGCAGTATTTT	CASSFGSQYF
few	14	TRBD1	TRBV5-4	TRBJ2-4	TGTGCCAGCAGCCATAGACAGGGGCCGAGCATTCAGTACTTC	CASSHRQGPSIQYF
NA	15	TRBD1	TRBV5-6	TRBJ2-3	TGTGCCAGCAGCGTAAGACAGGGGGCATCAGATACGCAGTATTTT	CASSVRQGASDTQYF
many	11	NA	TRBV6-5	TRBJ2-7	TGTGCCAGCCGAAGATACTACGAGCAGTACTTC	CASRRYYEQYF
few	13	TRBD1	TRBV29-1	TRBJ2-3	TGCAGCGTACGACAGGGGACCACAGATACGCAGTATTTT	CSVRQGTTDTQYF
few	14	NA	TRBV2	TRBJ1-5	TGTGCCAGCAGTGATATCGTCCGGGGTCAGCCCCAGCATTTT	CASSDIVRGQPQHF
few	17	TRBD1	TRBV27	TRBJ1-6	TGTGCCAGCAGTTTATGGGAGGCCGGGACAGGGGATTCACCCCTCCACTTT	CASSLWEAGTGDSPLHF
NA	13	NA	TRBV27	TRBJ1-5	TGTGCCAGCAGTTTAATGATTGATCAGCCCCAGCATTTT	CASSLMIDQPQHF
NA	15	NA	TRBV27	TRBJ2-1	TGTGCCAGCAGTTTGGGGCGGGCCTCCTACAATGAGCAGTTCTTC	CASSLGRASYNEQFF